This T cell receptor (beta chain) was recovered during a study of blood T cell repertoires in COVID-19. Across the whole study: Whether acute or convalescent, the COVID-19 samples came from the United States, Italy and Spain. The cDNA or gDNA used as material had been derived from T cells, B-cell-depleted T cells, or PBMCs.

Trimming removed 8 bases at V and 1 base at J, with 14 bases between. Germline-derived CDR1 and CDR2 are SQVTM and ANQGSEA. The CDR3 contains 13 residues. Original processing methods: Estimated nucleated cell counts came from reference gene primer amplification. Profiled with immunoSEQ multiplex PCR; TCRdb holds only in-frame clones, not every one. That table is the source of V, J and clone size, and D and trimming were worked out from the DNA. This table has roughly 300,000 clones, 75% to 95% appearing once. Recovered participants had two consecutive negative NP/OP PCR tests, healthcare professional clearance, or symptom resolution.

The chain recombines TRBV29-1 with TRBJ2-5, with D possibly TRBD2 on 6 matching bases. Material: PBMCs or T cells enriched from blood (not recorded which). The TCR was taken from a woman aged 25 to 45 who had recovered from COVID-19. The CDR3 sequence: CSLGGSTQETQYF. In nucleotides, the CDR3 is TGCAGCCTAGGAGGGAGCACCCAAGAGACCCAGTACTTC.